These T cell receptor beta chains were read from a single sample in a study of T cell responses to AZD1222 COVID-19 vaccine. TCRdb's table, derived via immunoSEQ multiplex PCR, lists solely in-frame clones and lacks some. The sample has about 92,000 clones; roughly 90% are singletons. The source material was peripheral blood, sampled on day 0 of AZD1222 vaccination. The receptor set was obtained from an adult in good health. CDR3s leave out the opening cysteine and the closing phenylalanine or tryptophan. Fields, in order: J gene, V gene, CDR3 protein.

TRBJ1-4,TRBV9,ASSVEGQPTEKLF
TRBJ2-1,TRBV24-1,ATSDGLAVRINEQF
TRBJ2-2,TRBV4-1,ASSQEWGQGKLSTGELF
TRBJ2-7,TRBV27,ASSFSSGTRVYEQY
TRBJ1-1,TRBV7-9,ASSFLGGLNTEAF
TRBJ2-2,TRBV5-1,ASSLGQGTGELF
TRBJ2-3,TRBV5-1,ASSFGGTDTQY
TRBJ2-5,TRBV11-3,ASSFGSTGGETQY
TRBJ2-3,TRBV2,ASRGDGADTQY
TRBJ2-2,TRBV27,ASSFKRESTGELF
TRBJ1-5,TRBV11-2,ASSPRPRTKPQCNQPQH
TRBJ1-4,TRBV7-2,ASSSRQGLGEKLF
TRBJ2-7,TRBV27,ASSLLQGAGEQY
TRBJ2-2,TRBV18,ASSPLTSGSSTGELF
TRBJ2-5,TRBV10-1,ASSVLGLAGGRVETQY
TRBJ2-5,TRBV5-1,ASSLWAGETQY
TRBJ2-7,TRBV9,ASSVGQSGYEQY
TRBJ2-7,TRBV3-1/TRBV3-2,ASSQDRELEQY
TRBJ2-1,TRBV6-2/TRBV6-3,ASSYSPTSGSSYNEQF
TRBJ1-6,TRBV6-1,ASSEVLTDSPLH
TRBJ1-2,TRBV15,ATSRDPRTGYGYT
TRBJ2-7,TRBV2,ASSPMTVTSYEQY
TRBJ2-3,TRBV7-2,ASSEIPSTDTQY
TRBJ1-6,TRBV28,ASSPGVTLSPLH
TRBJ1-1,TRBV28,ASSLIRGLGGTEAF
TRBJ2-7,TRBV30,AWTEGSSSYEQY
TRBJ1-5,TRBV2,ASSTPDKRGPQH
TRBJ1-1,TRBV11-3,ASSFDRNTEAF
TRBJ1-2,TRBV7-9,ASSRGGQAANYGYT
TRBJ2-1,TRBV9,ASSSGTSGRANEQF
TRBJ1-5,TRBV7-9,ASSLGSGPGQPQH
TRBJ1-4,TRBV5-8,ASSLNHRANEKLF
TRBJ2-5,TRBV6-5,ASRDGGATKTQY
TRBJ2-7,TRBV11-2,ASSAWTGFSYEQY
TRBJ2-1,TRBV11-1,ASSSTRDRILPEQF
TRBJ2-7,TRBV9,ASSRTGAYEQY
TRBJ1-1,TRBV27,ASSPRGTGNTEAF
TRBJ1-1,TRBV4-3,ASSQDFSRTEAF
TRBJ1-2,TRBV6-2/TRBV6-3,ASSQDSNYGYT
TRBJ1-1,TRBV9,ASSFRQRGTEAF
TRBJ1-5,TRBV6-2/TRBV6-3,ASSYGGSRNQPQH
TRBJ2-5,TRBV7-2,ASSSGTGLETQY
TRBJ1-2,TRBV28,ASSETGQGPLGT
TRBJ1-2,TRBV20-1,SASGDFFGYT
TRBJ2-3,TRBV4-3,ASSLRGTSGSLVADTQY
TRBJ1-2,TRBV28,ASSSSGLGNYGYT
TRBJ1-1,TRBV18,ASSPPSGANTEAF
TRBJ2-7,TRBV5-6,ASSFRGAGPYEQY
TRBJ2-7,TRBV12-3/TRBV12-4,ASSSLDRAS
TRBJ1-4,TRBV2,ASSEVFGEKLF
TRBJ2-7,TRBV21-1,ASSKVVEAGLSYEQY
TRBJ2-1,TRBV12-5,ASGLEASTYNEQF
TRBJ2-7,TRBV10-2,ASSGTSGSPEQY
TRBJ1-3,TRBV5-4,ASSLGTAAWTGGNTIY
TRBJ1-2,TRBV28,ASSLIQGANYGYT
TRBJ1-1,TRBV4-1,ASSPLVGGLKTEAF
TRBJ1-1,TRBV28,ASSFAQENTEAF
TRBJ1-1,TRBV6-2/TRBV6-3,ASSYSGGTEAF